The 24 T cell receptor beta chains reported below all come from one sample, sequenced in a study of blood T cells in healthy people across ages. Alongside a J-beta primer mix, a sample-barcoded 5' primer served in a second PCR lasting roughly 7 to 11 cycles. Each CDR3 protein is one row after TCRdb ran MiXCR on the 5' RACE reads. The table includes 650,000 to 1,000,000 distinct CDR3 sequences, 30% to 45% detected once. The sample taken for sequencing was blood. The receptors come from a young man in good health.

This clonotype came up a few times. The V gene is TRBV3-1, the J gene TRBJ2-1; 7 bases match TRBD2. After removal of 3 bases from V and 6 bases from J, the junction contained 14 bases not matched to a gene. CDR1 and CDR2 (germline): LGHDT, YNNKEL (reference sequence). This CDR3 has 17 residues. Here the CDR3 reads CASSHKSSRGRGNEQFF. The DNA for the CDR3 is TGTGCCAGCAGCCACAAAAGCTCCCGGGGGAGGGGCAATGAGCAGTTCTTC.

With regard to this clonotype: A much bigger clone sits one base away, suggesting this may be a read error. The chain is built from TRBV5-4 and TRBJ2-7, with D hard to call. The germline V and J ends were trimmed by 0 bases and 2 bases, with 15 bases remaining between them. Per the germline V gene, CDR1 is SGHNT and CDR2 is YYREEE (reference sequence). The CDR3 totals 16 residues. Here the CDR3 reads CASSLAETRPTYEQYF. The DNA of the CDR3 is TGTGCCAGCAGCTTGGCCGAGACCCGACCAACCTACGAGCAGTACTTC.

The V and J genes are TRBV7-2 and TRBJ1-5; D gene ambiguous. Germline V lookup: CDR1 SGHTA, CDR2 FQGNSA. Trimming removed 5 bases from V and 5 bases from J, with 16 bases in between. This CDR3 region has 15 residues. CDR3 residues: CASSTTTSNHQPQHF. For the CDR3, the DNA is TGTGCCAGCAGCACCACGACAAGTAACCATCAGCCCCAGCATTTT.

This chain connects TRBV5-5 to TRBJ2-7; 13 positions agree with TRBD2. CDR1 and CDR2 (germline): SGHKS, YYEKEE (reference sequence). V gave up 4 bases and J gave up 5 bases; unmatched junction bases: 9. The CDR3 runs to 16 residues. In DNA, the CDR3 is TGTGCCAGCAGCCCGGGACTAGCGGGGAATTCCGACGAGCAGTACTTC. Protein product: CASSPGLAGNSDEQYF. The full variable domain, in which reference TRBV5-5 and TRBJ2-7 provide the parts outside the CDR3, is DAGVTQSPTHLIKTRGQQVTLRCSPISGHKSVSWYQQVLGQGPQFIFQYYEKEERGRGNFPDRFSARQFPNYSSELNVNALLLGDSALYLCASSPGLAGNSDEQYFGPGTRLTVT.

The chain links TRBV4-2 to TRBJ2-1, with 7 bases lining up with TRBD2. The J call is uncertain, as TRBJ2-7 better fits the DNA end. The CDR3 has 15 residues. CDR1 is LGHNA, CDR2 YNFKEQ, per germline. The CDR3, as DNA: TGTGCCAGCAGCCCGGGGAGGGCCCCCTACAATGAGCAGTACTTC. Its protein product is CASSPGRAPYNEQYF.

The chain is built from TRBV4-1 and TRBJ1-2, with 7 bases aligning to TRBD1. This CDR3 is built from 14 residues. Looked up from germline, CDR1 is MGHRA and CDR2 is YSYEKL. Losses at the gene ends were 3 bases for V and 3 bases for J; bases not matched to a gene: 4. The CDR3 is CASSHATGDYGYTF. Here the CDR3 DNA reads TGCGCCAGCAGCCATGCTACAGGGGACTATGGCTACACCTTC.

The CDR3 bases are TGTGCCAGCAGCCAAGATCTAGGGCCAACTGGTGGCTACACCTTC. As protein: CASSQDLGPTGGYTF. The chain carries TRBV4-2 and TRBJ1-2; D is undetermined. V was cut by 0 bases and J by 7 bases, with 15 bases left in between. The CDR3 is 15 amino acids. CDR1 LGHNA and CDR2 YNFKEQ come from the germline V gene.

V gene TRBV6-2 or TRBV6-3 combines with J gene TRBJ1-4; D not resolved. This CDR3 region has 14 residues. Per the germline V gene, CDR1 is MNHEY and CDR2 is SVGEGT. V gave up 8 bases and J gave up 0 bases, with 10 bases separating them. The CDR3 DNA is TGTGCCAGCGAGCAAGATTCAACTAATGAAAAACTGTTTTTT. Its protein is CASEQDSTNEKLFF.

The table lists this clonotype with a few counts. The genes are TRBV5-1 and TRBJ2-1; TRBD1 matches 9 bases. After removal of 4 bases from V and 8 bases from J, the junction contained 10 bases not matched to a gene. The length of the CDR3 is 15 residues. Germline-derived CDR1 and CDR2 are SGHRS and YFSETQ. CDR3 residues: CASSLNRDRAYEQFF. The DNA for the CDR3 is TGCGCCAGCAGCCTAAATAGGGACAGGGCCTATGAGCAGTTCTTC.

The chain couples TRBV10-3 to TRBJ2-7; a possible D gene is TRBD2 (6 bases). Trimming took 6 bases from V and 0 from J, leaving 12 bases between them. This CDR3 is built from 14 residues. CDR1 ENHRY and CDR2 SYGVKD come from the germline V gene. The CDR3 sequence: CAISVGGTSYEQYF. In nucleotides, the CDR3 is TGTGCCATCAGCGTCGGGGGAACCTCCTACGAGCAGTACTTC.

Points on this clonotype: Germline and junction disagree at one end, which may indicate a read error. This chain connects TRBV10-2 to TRBJ1-5; D gene unclear. Germline V CDR1 and CDR2: WSHSY, SAAADI. CDR3 length: 14 residues. CDR3 sequence reads: CASRSSYSNPPQHF. Here the CDR3 DNA reads TGCGCCAGCAGGAGTTCGTATAGCAATCCGCCCCAGCATTTT.

This clonotype was seen more than once but under ten times. The genes are TRBV4-1 and TRBJ1-2, with 10 bases aligning to TRBD1. This CDR3 spans 17 amino acids. The germline CDR1 and CDR2 sequences are MGHRA and YSYEKL. V trimming: 0 bases; J trimming: 8 bases; junction bases outside the gene matches: 12. CDR3 bases: TGCGCCAGCAGCCAAGATCCTGCGACAGGGGGCGCGGGCGGCTACACCTTC. It translates to CASSQDPATGGAGGYTF.

The table lists this clonotype with a few counts. V usage is TRBV4-3 and J usage is TRBJ2-7; D is ambiguous. CDR3 length equals 16 residues. V was pared by 0 bases and J by 1 base, with 13 bases between. CDR1 and CDR2 (germline): LGHNA, YSLEER. The CDR3 sequence: CASSQDHLGKSYEQYF. The CDR3 DNA reads TGCGCCAGCAGCCAAGATCACTTGGGGAAGTCCTACGAGCAGTACTTC.

The V gene is TRBV12-3 or TRBV12-4, the J gene TRBJ2-7; a possible D gene is TRBD2 (6 bases). CDR3 length: 14 residues. V was clipped by 5 bases and J by 7 bases, with 18 bases between them. The CDR3 here is CASSGTPIGNEQYF. The CDR3 coding sequence is TGTGCCAGCAGTGGGACTCCTATTGGGAATGAGCAGTACTTC.

This clonotype was found a few times. The chain couples TRBV24-1 to TRBJ1-5; tentative D call: TRBD1 (5 bases). In germline, CDR1 is KGHDR, CDR2 SFDVKD. CDR3 size: 14 residues. Trimming pared 5 bases from V and 7 bases from J, leaving 14 bases between. The DNA for the CDR3 is TGTGCCACCAGTGCCACCACAGGCTCCCAGCCCCAGCATTTT. Encoded protein: CATSATTGSQPQHF.

This clonotype was seen many times. The V call is TRBV20-1, the J call TRBJ2-6; TRBD1 matches at 7 bases. V was clipped by 5 bases and J by 4 bases; unmatched bases: 8. CDR3 length: 15 amino acids. Looked up from germline, CDR1 is DFQATT and CDR2 is SNEGSKA (reference sequence). The CDR3 sequence: CSASYRGSGANVLTF. DNA of the CDR3: TGCAGTGCTTCTTACAGGGGTTCAGGGGCCAACGTCCTGACTTTC.

This chain links TRBV29-1 with TRBJ2-1; maybe TRBD1 (6 bases). The CDR3 has 15 residues. V lost 6 bases and J lost 0, with 15 bases in between. CDR1 is SQVTM, CDR2 ANQGSEA, per germline. The CDR3 protein is CSVADRTVSYNEQFF. The CDR3 coding sequence is TGCAGCGTCGCCGACAGGACCGTCTCCTACAATGAGCAGTTCTTC.

V usage is TRBV12-3 or TRBV12-4 and J usage is TRBJ1-1; maybe TRBD1 (6 bases). The CDR3 is 14 amino acids. V lost 5 bases to trimming and J lost 6 bases, with 16 bases between them. The CDR3 nucleotides are TGTGCCAGCAGTGTGTCGGGGGGCGAGGCTGAAGCTTTCTTT. This encodes CASSVSGGEAEAFF.

The rearrangement uses TRBV9 and TRBJ2-5; tentative D call: TRBD1 (6 bases). Germline V gene data show CDR1 as SGDLS and CDR2 as YYNGEE. CDR3 length: 17 residues. V shed 2 bases and J shed 11 bases, with 28 bases lying between them. CDR3 in amino acids: CASSVTPFGGLTSEQYF. In nucleotides, the CDR3 is TGTGCCAGCAGCGTTACCCCCTTTGGGGGCCTTACGAGTGAGCAGTACTTC.

This clonotype was detected a few times. The chain links TRBV12-3 or TRBV12-4 to TRBJ1-2, with TRBD1 as a possible D gene (6 bases). Between the trimmed V and J ends, which lost 7 bases and 4 bases, there was a span of 13 bases. This CDR3 is built from 13 residues. This chain's CDR3 is CASNRDNLYGYTF. The CDR3 nucleotides are TGTGCCAGCAATAGGGACAACCTCTATGGCTACACCTTC.

The chain recombines TRBV7-2 with TRBJ1-1, with unresolved D. The CDR3 spans 13 residues. Trimming cost V 5 bases and J 0 bases, with 7 bases left between them. The germline CDR1 and CDR2 sequences are SGHTA and FQGNSA. DNA for the CDR3: TGTGCCAGCAGCACGCGAATGAACACTGAAGCTTTCTTT. It encodes CASSTRMNTEAFF.

The J gene is TRBJ1-2, the V gene TRBV12-3 or TRBV12-4; TRBD1 agrees at 7 bases. V shed 5 bases and J 4 bases; nucleotides not matched to a gene: 7. This CDR3 region has 14 residues. In nucleotides, the CDR3 is TGTGCCAGCAGTATCGACAGGGTTACCTATGGCTACACCTTC. Translated: CASSIDRVTYGYTF.

The rearrangement uses TRBV29-1 and TRBJ2-5; D unresolved. The CDR3 contains 13 residues. Per the germline V gene, CDR1 is SQVTM and CDR2 is ANQGSEA. V was clipped by 4 bases and J by 1 base, with 10 bases between them. This CDR3 reads CSVGRQIQETQYF. The CDR3 DNA sequence: TGCAGCGTTGGCAGGCAGATCCAAGAGACCCAGTACTTC.

The chain has TRBV20-1 and TRBJ2-5; 8 positions match TRBD2. CDR3 size: 15 residues. Looked up from germline, CDR1 is DFQATT and CDR2 is SNEGSKA (reference sequence). J was trimmed by 2 bases and V by 6 bases; bases with no gene match: 11. The CDR3 here is CSALLAGFIQETQYF. In nucleotides, the CDR3 is TGCAGTGCATTATTAGCGGGATTCATTCAAGAGACCCAGTACTTC.